The source of this T cell receptor beta chain is a study of T cell responses to AZD1222 COVID-19 vaccine. This table comes from immunoSEQ multiplex PCR, and its TCRdb copy is limited to in-frame clones, with some not included. The table shows 92,000 or so clones, with under 90% occurring only once. The clonotype was recovered from an adult in good health. Sample: peripheral blood, taken on day 0 of AZD1222 vaccination.

CDR3 residues: CASDPGLAGRNEQFF. The CDR3 nucleotides read TGTGCCAGCGATCCGGGACTAGCGGGTAGGAATGAGCAGTTCTTC. This chain connects TRBV5-4 to TRBJ2-1, with TRBD2 matching 12 bases. Trimming cost V 7 bases and J 7 bases; bases outside gene matches: 9. The CDR3 consists of 15 residues. Germline-derived CDR1 and CDR2 are SGHNT and YYREEE (reference sequence).